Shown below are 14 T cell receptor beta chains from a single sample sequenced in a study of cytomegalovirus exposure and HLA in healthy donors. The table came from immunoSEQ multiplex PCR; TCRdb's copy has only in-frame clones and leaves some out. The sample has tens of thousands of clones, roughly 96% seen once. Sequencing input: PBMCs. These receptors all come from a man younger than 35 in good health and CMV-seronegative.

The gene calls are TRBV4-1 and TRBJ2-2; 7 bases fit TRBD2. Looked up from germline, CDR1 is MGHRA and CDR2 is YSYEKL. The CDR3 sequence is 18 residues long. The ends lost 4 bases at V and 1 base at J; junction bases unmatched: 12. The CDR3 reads CASSPSGGSGKNTGELFF. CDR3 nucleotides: TGCGCCAGCAGCCCCTCGGGTGGAAGCGGGAAGAACACCGGGGAGCTGTTTTTT.

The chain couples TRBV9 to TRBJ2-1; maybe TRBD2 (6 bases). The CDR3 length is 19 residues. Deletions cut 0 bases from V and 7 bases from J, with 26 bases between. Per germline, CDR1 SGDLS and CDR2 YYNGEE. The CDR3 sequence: CASSVVDPGTYDSQNEQFF. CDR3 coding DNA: TGTGCCAGCAGCGTAGTGGATCCGGGGACTTACGATAGCCAGAATGAGCAGTTCTTC.

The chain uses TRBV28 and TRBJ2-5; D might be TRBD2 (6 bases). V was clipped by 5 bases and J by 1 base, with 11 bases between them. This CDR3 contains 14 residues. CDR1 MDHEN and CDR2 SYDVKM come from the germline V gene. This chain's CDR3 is CASSTAGFQETQYF. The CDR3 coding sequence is TGTGCCAGCAGTACGGCGGGGTTCCAAGAGACCCAGTACTTC.

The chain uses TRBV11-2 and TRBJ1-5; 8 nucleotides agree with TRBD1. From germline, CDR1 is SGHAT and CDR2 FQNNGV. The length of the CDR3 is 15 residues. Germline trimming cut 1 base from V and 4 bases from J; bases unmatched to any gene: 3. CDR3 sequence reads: CASSLGTGSNQPQHF. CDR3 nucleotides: TGTGCCAGCAGCTTAGGGACAGGGAGTAATCAGCCCCAGCATTTT.

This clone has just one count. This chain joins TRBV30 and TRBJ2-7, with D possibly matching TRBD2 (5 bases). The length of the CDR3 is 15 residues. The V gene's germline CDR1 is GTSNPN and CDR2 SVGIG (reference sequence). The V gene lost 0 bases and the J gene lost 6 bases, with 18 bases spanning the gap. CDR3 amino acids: CAWSVRATTPVEQYF. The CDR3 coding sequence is TGTGCCTGGAGTGTAAGAGCGACTACCCCCGTCGAGCAGTACTTC.

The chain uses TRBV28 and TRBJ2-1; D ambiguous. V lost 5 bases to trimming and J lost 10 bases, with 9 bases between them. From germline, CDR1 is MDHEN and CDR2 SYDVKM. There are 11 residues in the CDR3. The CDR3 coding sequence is TGTGCCAGCAGTGCCCGCCAGGAGCAGTTCTTC. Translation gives CASSARQEQFF.

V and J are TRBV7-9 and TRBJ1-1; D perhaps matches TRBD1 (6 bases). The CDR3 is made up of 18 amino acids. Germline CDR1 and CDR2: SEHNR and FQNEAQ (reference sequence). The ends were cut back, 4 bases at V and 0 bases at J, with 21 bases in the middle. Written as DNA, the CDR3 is TGTGCCAGCAGCTCCCCTAGATTAACAGGGCTAATGAACACTGAAGCTTTCTTT. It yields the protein CASSSPRLTGLMNTEAFF.

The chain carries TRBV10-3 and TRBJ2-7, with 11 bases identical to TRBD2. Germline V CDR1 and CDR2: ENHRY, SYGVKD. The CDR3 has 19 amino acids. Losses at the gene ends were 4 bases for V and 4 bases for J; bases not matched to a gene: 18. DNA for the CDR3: TGTGCCATCAGTGGAAGTAGGACTAGCGGGCCCCCCTCGCCTTACGAGCAGTACTTC. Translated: CAISGSRTSGPPSPYEQYF.

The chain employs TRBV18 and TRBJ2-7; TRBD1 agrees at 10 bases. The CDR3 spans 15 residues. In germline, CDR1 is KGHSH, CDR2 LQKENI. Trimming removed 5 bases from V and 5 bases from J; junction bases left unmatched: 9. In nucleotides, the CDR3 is TGTGCCAGCTCAATCCCGGGACAGGGGACAAACGAGCAGTACTTC. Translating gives CASSIPGQGTNEQYF.

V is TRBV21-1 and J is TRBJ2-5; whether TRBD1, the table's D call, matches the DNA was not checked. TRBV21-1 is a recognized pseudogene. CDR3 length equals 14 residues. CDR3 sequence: CASSRRGIQETQYF. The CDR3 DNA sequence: TGTGCCAGCAGCAGAAGGGGGATCCAAGAGACCCAGTACTTC.

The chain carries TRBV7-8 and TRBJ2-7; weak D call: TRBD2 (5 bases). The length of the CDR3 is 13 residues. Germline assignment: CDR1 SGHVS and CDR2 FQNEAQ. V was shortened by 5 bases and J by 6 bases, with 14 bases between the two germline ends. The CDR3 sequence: CASSPPLAAEQYF. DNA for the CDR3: TGTGCCAGCAGCCCCCCCCTAGCAGCCGAGCAGTACTTC.

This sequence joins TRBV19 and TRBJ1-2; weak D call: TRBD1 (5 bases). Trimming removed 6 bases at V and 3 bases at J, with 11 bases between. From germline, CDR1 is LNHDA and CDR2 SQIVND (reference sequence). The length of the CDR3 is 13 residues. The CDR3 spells CASSPRDDYGYTF. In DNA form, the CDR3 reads TGTGCCAGTAGCCCCAGGGATGACTATGGCTACACCTTC.

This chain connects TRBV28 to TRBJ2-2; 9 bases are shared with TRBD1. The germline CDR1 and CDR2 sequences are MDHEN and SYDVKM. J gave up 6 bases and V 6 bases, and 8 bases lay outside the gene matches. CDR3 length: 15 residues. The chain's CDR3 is CASSLDRGFAGELFF. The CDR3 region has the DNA TGTGCCAGCAGCCTGGACAGGGGTTTTGCCGGGGAGCTGTTTTTT.

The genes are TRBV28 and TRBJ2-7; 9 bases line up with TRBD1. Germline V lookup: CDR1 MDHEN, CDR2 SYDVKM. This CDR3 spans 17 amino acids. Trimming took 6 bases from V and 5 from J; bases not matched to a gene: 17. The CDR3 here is CASRGRSGTGLRNEQYF. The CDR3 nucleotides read TGTGCCAGCAGGGGGAGGTCCGGGACAGGGCTGCGAAACGAGCAGTACTTC.